The T cell receptor (beta chain) described here comes from a study of blood T cell repertoires in COVID-19. Study overall: Some COVID-19 samples were acute and others convalescent; all came from the United States, Italy and Spain. The cDNA or gDNA used as material had been derived from T cells, B-cell-depleted T cells, or PBMCs.

Original handling: Scientists estimated how many nucleated cells there were by amplifying reference gene primers. Some clones are missing from TCRdb's copy, which holds only in-frame ones; the method was immunoSEQ multiplex PCR. V and J calls and clone size are as listed in that table; D and trimming were resolved from the DNA. Of about 71,000 clones in the sample, about 80% were seen once. J gave up 0 bases and V 2 bases, and 2 bases lay outside the gene matches. Germline CDR1 and CDR2: LNHNV and YYDKDF (reference sequence). The CDR3 has 15 residues. Material: peripheral blood. The receptor's source is a man aged 65 to 85 with acute or convalescent COVID-19. The J gene is TRBJ2-3, the V gene TRBV15; 7 bases are shared with TRBD1. The CDR3 protein is CATSRRTGSTDTQYF. CDR3 in DNA: TGTGCCACCAGCAGAAGGACAGGTAGCACAGATACGCAGTATTTT. The full variable domain, its missing parts supplied by reference TRBV15 and TRBJ2-3, is DAMVIQNPRYQVTQFGKPVTLSCSQTLNHNVMYWYQQKSSQAPKLLFHYYDKDFNNEADTPDNFQSRRPNTSFCFLDIRSPGLGDTAMYLCATSRRTGSTDTQYFGPGTRLTVL.